This T cell receptor beta chain was recorded in a study of cytomegalovirus exposure and HLA in healthy donors. Study summary: A data release that came early held tens of millions of unique TCRs from HLA-typed donors. Points from the study as a whole: A classifier reportedly called cytomegalovirus status with high sensitivity and specificity.

Worth noting for this clone: Its target is not known.

The primer mix had 60 Vbeta and 13 Jbeta primers. Sequencing was performed with immunoSEQ multiplex PCR; in TCRdb, only in-frame clones are kept and a portion is missing. Of 110,000 or so clones in the sample, about 80% were seen once. CDR3 length equals 17 residues. After removal of 5 bases from V and 9 bases from J, the junction contained 10 bases not matched to a gene. Germline-derived CDR1 and CDR2 are SGHNT and YENEEA. The receptor comes from a woman in her 30s in good health and CMV-seropositive. Sequencing was performed on PBMCs. The rearrangement uses TRBV11-3 and TRBJ2-4, with TRBD2 matching 16 bases. CDR3 sequence reads: CASSKMGLAGGPGIQYF. The CDR3 coding sequence is TGTGCCAGCAGCAAAATGGGACTAGCGGGAGGGCCGGGCATTCAGTACTTC.